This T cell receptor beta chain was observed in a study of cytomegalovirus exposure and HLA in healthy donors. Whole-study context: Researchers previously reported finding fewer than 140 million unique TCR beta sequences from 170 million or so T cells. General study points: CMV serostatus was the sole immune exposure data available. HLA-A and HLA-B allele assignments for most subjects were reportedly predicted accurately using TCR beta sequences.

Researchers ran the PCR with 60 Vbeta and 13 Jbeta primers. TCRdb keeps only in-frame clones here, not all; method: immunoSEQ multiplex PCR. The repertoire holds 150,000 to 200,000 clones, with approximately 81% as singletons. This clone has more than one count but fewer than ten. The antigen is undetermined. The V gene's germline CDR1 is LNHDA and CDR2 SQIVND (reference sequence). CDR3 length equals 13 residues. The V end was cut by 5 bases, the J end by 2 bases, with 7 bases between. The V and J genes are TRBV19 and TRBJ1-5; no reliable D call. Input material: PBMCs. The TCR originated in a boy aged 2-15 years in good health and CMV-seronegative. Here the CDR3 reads CASSQLGNQPQHF. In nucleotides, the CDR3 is TGTGCCAGTAGTCAGTTGGGCAATCAGCCCCAGCATTTT.